What follows describes a single T cell receptor (beta chain). The V gene end was trimmed by 8 bases and the J gene end by 4 bases; junction bases not matched to a gene: 10. This CDR3 has 15 amino acids. Germline CDR1 reads MNHNS; CDR2 reads SASEGT. These data originate in a study of OX40 agonist ivuxolimab in advanced cancers. On the study more broadly: Every 2 weeks, ivuxolimab was infused into the patients intravenously at between 0.01 and 10 mg/kg. At 65% to 90% male, the cohort had a mean age of 60 years, ranging from about 20 to 79. Partial responses were achieved by three patients, one with hepatocellular carcinoma and two with cutaneous melanoma.

The assay was immunoSEQ multiplex PCR, and TCRdb's table has in-frame clones only and misses some. The sample comprises fewer than 85,000 clones, approximately 80% of which are singletons, and 6.5% to 7.5% rests with the top ten. Material: CD4+ or CD8+ T cells sorted from blood, obtained in a trial of the OX40 agonist ivuxolimab. J is TRBJ2-1 and V is TRBV6-1; 8 bases map to TRBD2. The receptor's source is an adult with an advanced solid tumor such as melanoma, head and neck, liver or kidney cancer. Here the CDR3 DNA reads TGTGCCAGCCCATTTGCGGGGGGCGGGTACAATGAGCAGTTCTTC. Protein: CASPFAGGGYNEQFF.